Listed here are 7 T cell receptor beta chains from one sample, sequenced in a study of T cells expressing NK-cell markers. One entry per CDR3 protein, without DNA, is what TCRdb gives after re-calling the 5' RACE reads. This table lists 550,000 or so distinct CDR3 sequences. The sequencing sample was made of blood T cells: a sorted CD56 or NKG2C T cell subset, CD4+ or CD8+ T cells, or bulk PBMC T cells (not recorded which). Receptor source: a man between 18 and 29 years old in good health.

This rearrangement joins TRBV4-1 to TRBJ2-3; TCRdb's D call, TRBD2, is unchecked because there is no DNA. The CDR3 runs 18 residues. Germline loops: CDR1 MGHRA, CDR2 YSYEKL. CDR3 amino acids: CASSQDRLAGVSADTQYF.

CDR3 sequence: CASSLSPGGLVGYTF. J is TRBJ1-2 and V is TRBV27; TCRdb's D call of TRBD1 is untestable without DNA. The length of the CDR3 is 15 residues. The germline CDR1 and CDR2 sequences are MNHEY and SMNVEV (reference sequence).

V is TRBV7-9 and J is TRBJ2-2; TCRdb's D call of TRBD2 is untestable without DNA. CDR1 is SEHNR, CDR2 FQNEAQ, per germline (reference sequence). This CDR3 comprises 15 residues. The CDR3 here is CASSLARGPGGELFF.

CDR3 sequence: CASSQPPAGMNTEAFF. The chain combines TRBV4-2 with TRBJ1-1. CDR3 length: 16 amino acids. Germline lookup yields CDR1 LGHNA and CDR2 YNFKEQ.

The chain joins TRBV10-2 to TRBJ1-5; TCRdb's D call, TRBD1, is unchecked because there is no DNA. This CDR3 contains 16 residues. Germline values: CDR1 WSHSY, CDR2 SAAADI. This chain's CDR3 is CASAYDSPRSNQPQHF.

The chain uses TRBV3-1 and TRBJ2-7; TCRdb indicates TRBD1, and absent DNA this call remains unverified. Germline values: CDR1 LGHDT, CDR2 YNNKEL (reference sequence). There are 16 residues in the CDR3. Here the CDR3 reads CASSQSSSGGLYEQYF.

J is TRBJ2-1 and V is TRBV19; TCRdb gives TRBD2 as the D gene, but with no DNA this cannot be confirmed. CDR1 is LNHDA and CDR2 is SQIVND in the germline V gene (reference sequence). CDR3 length equals 17 residues. CDR3 sequence: CASTSTSGRSRGNEQFF.